These 31 T cell receptor beta chains share one sample of origin, sequenced in a study of T cell repertoires in cytomegalovirus infection. TCRdb fed the reads into MiXCR, producing one record per CDR3 protein. The sample holds approximately 300,000 distinct CDR3 sequences, roughly 29% seen once. Their target antigens are unknown. Sequences were derived from cultured PBMCs, sampled from culture after CMV antigen stimulation. These receptor sequences come from a human donor in good health (CMV status not recorded). Some clones in this sample may be carry-over from other donors' samples.

The chain joins TRBV6-1 to TRBJ1-5; D might be TRBD1 (6 bases). The length of the CDR3 is 15 residues. The germline gives CDR1 MNHNS, CDR2 SASEGT. Trimming removed 6 bases at V and 5 bases at J, with 17 bases between. As DNA, the CDR3 is TGTGCCAGCAGGGGTTCACAGGGTACCGATCAGCCCCAGCATTTT. The encoded protein is CASRGSQGTDQPQHF.

This chain connects TRBV19 to TRBJ2-7; the match to TRBD1 covers 9 bases. V lost 4 bases, J lost 3 bases, and 10 bases stayed unmatched. This CDR3 contains 16 residues. Per germline, CDR1 LNHDA and CDR2 SQIVND (reference sequence). This CDR3 is CASSRKTGTGFYEQYF. CDR3 bases: TGTGCCAGTAGTAGGAAAACCGGGACAGGGTTCTACGAGCAGTACTTC.

This clonotype showed up just a few times. The genes are TRBV28 and TRBJ2-3; 9 bases are a match to TRBD1. Germline values: CDR1 MDHEN, CDR2 SYDVKM. J was trimmed by 6 bases and V by 4 bases; bases with no gene match: 8. The CDR3 runs 15 residues. CDR3 loop: CASSSPGTGRDTQYF. CDR3 DNA: TGTGCCAGCAGTTCCCCCGGGACAGGGCGGGATACGCAGTATTTT.

The gene calls are TRBV18 and TRBJ2-7; D unresolved. The CDR3 extends over 13 amino acids. CDR1 and CDR2 from the germline V gene are KGHSH and LQKENI. Deletions cut 8 bases from V and 0 bases from J, with 11 bases between. The CDR3 DNA follows: TGTGCCAGCAGCCCCGGGCCCTCCTACGAGCAGTACTTC. Translated: CASSPGPSYEQYF.

The chain joins TRBV7-2 to TRBJ2-1; the match to TRBD2 covers 12 bases. Losses at the gene ends were 5 bases for V and 7 bases for J; bases not matched to a gene: 9. This CDR3 contains 16 residues. Germline CDR1 reads SGHTA; CDR2 reads FQGNSA. The CDR3 is CASSLTLAGGKNEQFF. CDR3 DNA sequence: TGTGCCAGCAGCCTTACCCTAGCGGGGGGGAAGAATGAGCAGTTCTTC.

This clonotype occurred a few times. J is TRBJ1-1 and V is TRBV18; the match to TRBD1 covers 7 bases. Germline V gives CDR1 KGHSH, CDR2 LQKENI. V lost 6 bases, J lost 5 bases, and 6 bases stayed unmatched. This CDR3 has 13 amino acids. The CDR3 DNA sequence: TGTGCCAGCTCCGTTAACAGGGGTACTGAAGCTTTCTTT. Translated: CASSVNRGTEAFF.

On this clonotype itself: Sequence at one end of the junction differs from germline and may be a read error. The gene calls are TRBV5-3 and TRBJ2-3; possibly TRBD2 for D (6 bases). TRBV5-3 carries the ORF label, with uncertain function. The CDR3 is 15 residues long. CDR3: CASSLEGTTTDTQYF. In nucleotides, the CDR3 is TGTGCCAGCAGCTTGGAGGGCACCACCACAGATACGCAGTATTTT.

The DNA for the CDR3 is TGTGCCAGTAGAGAGGGTGAGGGGATCAATCAGCCCCAGCATTTT. As protein: CASREGEGINQPQHF. J is TRBJ1-5 and V is TRBV19; a possible D gene is TRBD1 (5 bases). The CDR3 length is 15 residues. V lost 6 bases and J 3 bases, leaving 15 bases between the germline ends. Germline CDR1 reads LNHDA; CDR2 reads SQIVND (reference sequence).

This clonotype was seen a few times. This chain uses TRBV7-9 with TRBJ2-1; 8 nucleotides align to TRBD2. With 1 base clipped from V and 8 bases from J, the junction kept 7 bases outside the gene matches. This CDR3 is 15 amino acids long. Germline CDR1 reads SEHNR; CDR2 reads FQNEAQ (reference sequence). The CDR3 spells CASSLGGLGSDEQFF. The CDR3 DNA sequence: TGTGCCAGCAGCTTAGGGGGACTAGGGTCGGATGAGCAGTTCTTC.

CDR3 in amino acids: CASTNPRTGVETQYF. In DNA, the CDR3 is TGTGCCAGCACCAATCCCCGGACAGGGGTGGAGACCCAGTACTTC. The rearrangement links TRBV5-4 to TRBJ2-5, with TRBD1 identical over 9 bases. This CDR3 has 15 residues. Germline trimming cut 6 bases from V and 5 bases from J; bases unmatched to any gene: 11. CDR1 and CDR2 from the germline V gene are SGHNT and YYREEE (reference sequence).

This clonotype showed up just a few times. The genes are TRBV28 and TRBJ1-3, with no clear D. The CDR3 totals 14 residues. Per germline, CDR1 MDHEN and CDR2 SYDVKM. V lost 3 bases, J lost 3 bases, and 9 bases lay in between. CDR3 nucleotides: TGTGCCAGCAGTTTGACACATGTTGGAAACACCATATATTTT. Its translation: CASSLTHVGNTIYF. The full variable domain, rest sourced from reference TRBV28 and TRBJ1-3, is DVKVTQSSRYLVKRTGEKVFLECVQDMDHENMFWYRQDPGLGLRLIYFSYDVKMKEKGDIPEGYSVSREKKERFSLILESASTNQTSMYLCASSLTHVGNTIYFGEGSWLTVV.

This clonotype has at least ten counts. V gene TRBV2 combines with J gene TRBJ2-3; TRBD1 or TRBD2 may be the D gene (5 bases each). This CDR3 region has 13 residues. CDR1 SNHLY and CDR2 FYNNEI come from the germline V gene. Trimming left V 4 bases short and J 4 bases short, with 9 bases between. CDR3 sequence reads: CASSGPGPDTQYF. The CDR3 region has the DNA TGTGCCAGCAGTGGTCCGGGGCCAGATACGCAGTATTTT. The full variable domain, completed using reference TRBV2 and TRBJ2-3, is EPEVTQTPSHQVTQMGQEVILRCVPISNHLYFYWYRQILGQKVEFLVSFYNNEISEKSEIFDDQFSVERPDGSNFTLKIRSTKLEDSAMYFCASSGPGPDTQYFGPGTRLTVL.

The rearrangement joins TRBV12-3 or TRBV12-4 to TRBJ2-1; TRBD2 is a possible D gene (5 bases). This CDR3 spans 15 amino acids. Trimming pared 10 bases from V and 7 bases from J, leaving 23 bases between. The CDR3 DNA is TGTGCCACCGAAAGACCGGGTCCCCGGGGTAATGAGCAGTTCTTC. Residues: CATERPGPRGNEQFF.

This clonotype was seen a single time. The chain joins TRBV6-5 to TRBJ1-5; D ambiguous. Trimming left V 6 bases short and J 7 bases short, with 22 bases between. The CDR3 totals 16 residues. CDR1 and CDR2 from the germline V gene are MNHEY and SVGAGI. The CDR3 region has the DNA TGTGCCAGCAGCCGCTCCGGGAGCGCTAGCATCCAGCCCCAGCATTTT. Its protein is CASSRSGSASIQPQHF.

The chain links TRBV7-3 to TRBJ2-1; tentative D call: TRBD2 (6 bases). In germline, CDR1 is SGHTA, CDR2 FQGTGA. Trimming removed 4 bases from V and 6 bases from J, with 10 bases in between. The CDR3 has 13 residues. The CDR3 sequence is CASSSDYSNEQFF. The CDR3, as DNA: TGTGCCAGCAGCTCGGACTACTCCAATGAGCAGTTCTTC. Full variable domain (missing parts from reference TRBV7-3 and TRBJ2-1): GAGVSQTPSNKVTEKGKYVELRCDPISGHTALYWYRQSLGQGPEFLIYFQGTGAADDSGLPNDRFFAVRPEGSVSTLKIQRTERGDSAVYLCASSSDYSNEQFFGPGTRLTVL.

This clonotype was observed a few times. The rearrangement links TRBV7-3 to TRBJ1-1, with TRBD1 identical over 9 bases. This CDR3 contains 14 residues. The V segment lost 3 bases and the J segment 4 bases; nucleotides outside the gene matches: 3. Per germline, CDR1 SGHTA and CDR2 FQGTGA. DNA of the CDR3: TGTGCCAGCAGCTTGACGGACAGGGGCACTGAAGCTTTCTTT. Protein sequence: CASSLTDRGTEAFF.

The J gene is TRBJ1-6, the V gene TRBV7-9, with D unclear. This CDR3 has 16 residues. Germline CDR1 is SEHNR and CDR2 is FQNEAQ (reference sequence). Trimming cost V 5 bases and J 4 bases, with 15 bases left between them. The CDR3 DNA follows: TGTGCCAGCAGCGGTGGGGAAACCCGGTATAATTCACCCCTCCACTTT. Translation gives CASSGGETRYNSPLHF. Combining the CDR3 with reference TRBV7-9 and TRBJ1-6 gives the whole variable domain DTGVSQNPRHKITKRGQNVTFRCDPISEHNRLYWYRQTLGQGPEFLTYFQNEAQLEKSRLLSDRFSAERPKGSFSTLEIQRTEQGDSAMYLCASSGGETRYNSPLHFGNGTRLTVT.

V is TRBV7-9 and J is TRBJ2-7, with a weak D call TRBD2 (5 bases). V lost 6 bases to trimming and J lost 5 bases, with 17 bases between them. The CDR3 consists of 14 residues. Germline loops: CDR1 SEHNR, CDR2 FQNEAQ (reference sequence). CDR3 in amino acids: CASSPSRGPHEQYF. For the CDR3, the DNA is TGTGCCAGCAGTCCCTCGCGAGGGCCCCACGAGCAGTACTTC.

This clonotype has more than one count but fewer than ten. The chain combines TRBV6-5 with TRBJ1-5, with D uncertain. Trimming took 0 bases from V and 9 from J, leaving 15 bases between them. Germline V gene data show CDR1 as MNHEY and CDR2 as SVGAGI. The CDR3 is 15 amino acids. The CDR3 is CASSYSKTDPGPQHF. The CDR3, as DNA: TGTGCCAGCAGTTACTCGAAGACGGACCCAGGGCCCCAGCATTTT.

V gene TRBV10-3 combines with J gene TRBJ2-2; D is possibly TRBD1 or TRBD2 (6 bases each). Trimming shortened V by 11 bases and J by 0 bases, and 22 bases separated the two germline ends. Germline V lookup: CDR1 ENHRY, CDR2 SYGVKD. The CDR3 is 17 residues long. In DNA, the CDR3 is TGTGCCGCCAGGGGTGGGCAGGGACTGACGAACACCGGGGAGCTGTTTTTT. Translated: CAARGGQGLTNTGELFF.

This clonotype turned up a few times. The chain recombines TRBV20-1 with TRBJ1-6, with 11 positions matching TRBD1. CDR1 and CDR2 (germline): DFQATT, SNEGSKA (reference sequence). The CDR3 spans 14 residues. The junction had 5 bases not matched to a gene; V was cut back by 3 bases and J by 10 bases. The CDR3 region has the DNA TGCAGTGCTAGCCACGGGACAGGGGGATCACCCCTCCACTTT. Translation gives CSASHGTGGSPLHF.

This clonotype was counted at least ten times. V usage is TRBV19 and J usage is TRBJ2-3, with 8 positions matching TRBD2. This CDR3 is built from 15 residues. V lost 6 bases and J lost 0; bases outside the gene matches: 5. Germline V gene sequence: CDR1 LNHDA, CDR2 SQIVND (reference sequence). DNA for the CDR3: TGTGCCAGTAGCACAACTAGCGGTAGCACAGATACGCAGTATTTT. It encodes CASSTTSGSTDTQYF.

This clonotype was seen a handful of times. This chain joins TRBV20-1 and TRBJ1-2, with TRBD1 matching 8 bases. The germline V gene encodes CDR1 DFQATT and CDR2 SNEGSKA (reference sequence). CDR3 size: 13 residues. The J segment lost 3 bases and the V segment lost 6 bases, leaving 6 bases of the junction unmatched. The chain's CDR3 is CSAGQGSYYGYTF. The CDR3 nucleotides are TGCAGTGCCGGACAGGGCTCTTACTATGGCTACACCTTC.

The chain combines TRBV2 with TRBJ2-7, with TRBD1 matching 8 bases. This CDR3 contains 14 residues. From germline, CDR1 is SNHLY and CDR2 FYNNEI. Unmatched junction bases numbered 11, after V lost 8 bases and J lost 5 bases. The CDR3 bases are TGTGCCAGCTTCCTTGACAGGGGTTCAGACGAGCAGTACTTC. Translation: CASFLDRGSDEQYF.

The gene calls are TRBV6-5 and TRBJ1-2, with a possible D match to TRBD1 (6 bases). Germline V gene data show CDR1 as MNHEY and CDR2 as SVGAGI. This CDR3 comprises 17 residues. Trimming left V 0 bases short and J 12 bases short, with 26 bases between. The CDR3 nucleotides are TGTGCCAGCAGTTACTCGAGGGGACACCCTCTCTTTCGGTTCCACACCTTC. Its translation is CASSYSRGHPLFRFHTF.

This clonotype has just a few counts. As DNA, the CDR3 is TGTGCCAGCAGCTTAGCCGGGTTTACCTACGAGCAGTACTTC. Translating gives CASSLAGFTYEQYF. The chain carries TRBV7-8 and TRBJ2-7, with no clear D. Germline CDR1 reads SGHVS; CDR2 reads FQNEAQ. The length of the CDR3 is 14 residues. V was pared by 0 bases and J by 2 bases, with 8 bases between.

The table lists this clonotype with a few counts. CDR3 loop: CASSPGGARNTEAFF. CDR3 DNA sequence: TGTGCCAGCAGCCCTGGGGGGGCGAGGAACACTGAAGCTTTCTTT. The V gene is TRBV7-2, the J gene TRBJ1-1; tentative D call: TRBD1 (6 bases). The CDR3 is 15 amino acids. V shed 5 bases and J shed 1 base, with 14 bases lying between them. CDR1 is SGHTA, CDR2 FQGNSA, per germline.

The rearrangement links TRBV12-3 or TRBV12-4 to TRBJ2-2; TRBD1 might be the D (5 bases). The CDR3 has 15 residues. The germline V and J ends were trimmed by 0 bases and 1 base, with 6 bases remaining between them. The CDR3, as DNA: TGTGCCAGCAGTTTAGCGCAGGGGAACACCGGGGAGCTGTTTTTT. Translating gives CASSLAQGNTGELFF.

This sequence joins TRBV11-2 and TRBJ2-2, with D unclear. The CDR3 is 14 amino acids. Germline V lookup: CDR1 SGHAT, CDR2 FQNNGV. V dropped 1 base and J dropped 4 bases, with 7 bases sitting between them. In DNA form, the CDR3 reads TGTGCCAGCAGCTTAGGGGCGGTCACCGGGGAGCTGTTTTTT. This codes for CASSLGAVTGELFF. The full variable domain, with the rest looked up from reference TRBV11-2 and TRBJ2-2, is EAGVAQSPRYKIIEKRQSVAFWCNPISGHATLYWYQQILGQGPKLLIQFQNNGVVDDSQLPKDRFSAERLKGVDSTLKIQPAKLEDSAVYLCASSLGAVTGELFFGEGSRLTVL.

This clonotype was observed at least ten times. The CDR3 DNA follows: TGTGCCAGCAGCCCCCCCGCGGGGGTCGTGGCGGGGGCCGAGCAGTACTTC. As protein: CASSPPAGVVAGAEQYF. The gene calls are TRBV7-2 and TRBJ2-7; tentative D call: TRBD2 (7 bases). This CDR3 comprises 17 residues. V dropped 5 bases and J dropped 6 bases, with 26 bases sitting between them. The germline V gene has CDR1 SGHTA and CDR2 FQGNSA. Using reference TRBV7-2 and TRBJ2-7 for the parts outside the CDR3, the full variable domain is GAGVSQSPSNKVTEKGKDVELRCDPISGHTALYWYRQSLGQGLEFLIYFQGNSAPDKSGLPSDRFSAERTGGSVSTLTIQRTQQEDSAVYLCASSPPAGVVAGAEQYFGPGTRLTVT.

This clonotype was seen once. This chain uses TRBV12-3 or TRBV12-4 with TRBJ2-7; TRBD1 aligns across 7 bases. The CDR3 extends over 15 amino acids. Trimming cost V 6 bases and J 3 bases; bases outside gene matches: 11. Here the CDR3 reads CASSLSGQLNYEQYF. Here the CDR3 DNA reads TGTGCCAGCAGCTTGTCGGGACAGCTTAACTACGAGCAGTACTTC.